This T cell receptor beta chain was observed in a study of blood T cells in healthy people across ages. Background on the study: Researchers report that template switching captured about one barcoded beta molecule per two T cells.

CDR1 and CDR2 (germline): LGHDT, YNNKEL (reference sequence). CDR3 length equals 13 residues. A second PCR of 7 to 11 cycles used a sample-barcoded 5' primer and a J-beta primer mix. TCRdb re-called the 5' RACE reads through MiXCR, storing one row per CDR3 protein. The top ten clones hold around a fifth of a sample with about a million distinct CDR3 sequences, 51% of them seen once. Healthy Caucasian individuals from Russia aged about 6 to 100 were enrolled as donors. Each individual donor underwent a draw of approximately 10 milliliters of peripheral blood. This clonotype was seen a few times. The receptor was isolated from a woman aged 55-70 years in good health. What was sequenced was blood. V and J are TRBV3-1 and TRBJ2-4; D call uncertain. With the DNA end fitting TRBJ2-7 better, the J assignment may be wrong. In DNA, the CDR3 is TGTGCCAGCAGCCAAGATCTGGTCTCCGAGCAGTACTTC. Protein sequence: CASSQDLVSEQYF.